These 24 T cell receptor beta chains originate from one sample sequenced in a study of T cells in Graves' hyperthyroidism and ophthalmopathy. Researchers took RNA transcripts and amplified the TCR beta CDR3 regions from them. RT-PCR in the first round (using the HTBI primer set) targeted the TCR CDR3. From the multiplex PCR reads, TCRdb called clonotypes with MiXCR, one entry per CDR3 protein. Here the sample spans about 250,000 distinct CDR3 sequences, 22% being singletons. The sample was blood. Receptors originate from a man aged 25 to 45 with Graves' ophthalmopathy.

The chain employs TRBV6-9 and TRBJ1-2, with D unclear. V was trimmed by 3 bases and J by 2 bases, leaving 4 bases between them. CDR3 length equals 12 residues. Germline loops: CDR1 MNHGY, CDR2 SVAAGI. CDR3 coding DNA: TGTGCCAGCAGTTACAAAAACTATGGCTACACCTTC. It specifies CASSYKNYGYTF.

This clonotype has a count of ten or more. The rearrangement joins TRBV3-1 to TRBJ2-5; the D gene is possibly TRBD2 (6 bases). Germline lookup yields CDR1 LGHDT and CDR2 YNNKEL (reference sequence). CDR3 length: 17 residues. Trimming took off 1 base at V and 5 bases at J, with 20 bases between the two ends. The CDR3 coding sequence is TGTGCCAGCAGCCAAGTATCTTGGGGGAGAGGAGGGGAGACCCAGTACTTC. This encodes CASSQVSWGRGGETQYF.

This clonotype was found a few times. The J gene is TRBJ2-1, the V gene TRBV20-1; 10 positions match TRBD2. The CDR3 loop spans 15 amino acids. The J segment lost 8 bases and the V segment lost 5 bases, leaving 12 bases of the junction unmatched. Germline CDR1 is DFQATT and CDR2 is SNEGSKA (reference sequence). CDR3 DNA: TGCAGTGCTGACCTCGGAGCGGGAGGGCCCCATGAGCAGTTCTTC. This encodes CSADLGAGGPHEQFF.

This clonotype was seen repeatedly, ten times or more. The DNA for the CDR3 is TGTGCCAGCAGCCGCGGAGAGTTGGGCAGAGGGCGCGAGCAGTACTTC. Protein product: CASSRGELGRGREQYF. The chain combines TRBV11-3 with TRBJ2-7; a possible D gene is TRBD2 (5 bases). The CDR3 is made up of 16 amino acids. Trimming took off 5 bases at V and 6 bases at J, with 23 bases between the two ends. The germline V gene has CDR1 SGHNT and CDR2 YENEEA.

This clonotype was picked up many times. CDR3 amino acids: CSARGGSGFGNQPQHF. The CDR3 coding sequence is TGCAGTGCTAGGGGGGGGTCGGGGTTCGGGAATCAGCCCCAGCATTTT. The chain is built from TRBV20-1 and TRBJ1-5; D is possibly TRBD1 (5 bases). Trimming removed 3 bases at V and 4 bases at J, with 19 bases between. This CDR3 is 16 amino acids long. The germline V gene has CDR1 DFQATT and CDR2 SNEGSKA (reference sequence).

This clonotype was counted many times. The V and J genes are TRBV28 and TRBJ1-5; D unresolved. The CDR3 is made up of 16 amino acids. Per germline, CDR1 MDHEN and CDR2 SYDVKM. Trimming shortened V by 4 bases and J by 0 bases, and 13 bases separated the two germline ends. The CDR3 DNA is TGTGCCAGCAGTTCACTCACAGTATATAGCAATCAGCCCCAGCATTTT. Encoded protein: CASSSLTVYSNQPQHF. Complete variable domain (other parts from reference TRBV28 and TRBJ1-5): DVKVTQSSRYLVKRTGEKVFLECVQDMDHENMFWYRQDPGLGLRLIYFSYDVKMKEKGDIPEGYSVSREKKERFSLILESASTNQTSMYLCASSSLTVYSNQPQHFGDGTRLSIL.

At least ten counts were recorded for this clonotype. The V and J genes are TRBV11-3 and TRBJ2-1; D perhaps matches TRBD2 (5 bases). The CDR3 runs 16 residues. CDR1 and CDR2 (germline): SGHNT, YENEEA. The V gene lost 1 base and the J gene lost 5 bases, with 15 bases spanning the gap. The CDR3, as DNA: TGTGCCAGCAGCTTAGGGCGGGTGAGCACCCACAATGAGCAGTTCTTC. Protein: CASSLGRVSTHNEQFF.

The chain is built from TRBV5-6 and TRBJ2-3; D might be TRBD2 (5 bases). V lost 4 bases and J lost 4, with 10 bases in between. The CDR3 is 13 amino acids. In germline, CDR1 is SGHDT, CDR2 YYEEEE. CDR3: CASSGYGADTQYF. DNA for the CDR3: TGTGCCAGCAGCGGCTACGGGGCAGATACGCAGTATTTT.

This clonotype was found a few times. DNA of the CDR3: TGTGCCAGCAGTTCAGCCCATGGGATAGCGGGAGGCCTATCCTACAATGAGCAGTTCTTC. Protein: CASSSAHGIAGGLSYNEQFF. V gene TRBV27 combines with J gene TRBJ2-1; 10 bases are shared with TRBD2. The junction had 16 bases not matched to a gene; V was cut back by 4 bases and J by 1 base. The CDR3 loop spans 20 amino acids. The germline V gene has CDR1 MNHEY and CDR2 SMNVEV (reference sequence).

The chain employs TRBV6-2 or TRBV6-3 and TRBJ1-1, with 10 bases fitting TRBD1. V was clipped by 6 bases and J by 5 bases; unmatched bases: 9. CDR1 and CDR2 from the germline V gene are MNHEY and SVGEGT. The CDR3 runs to 15 residues. CDR3 sequence (DNA): TGTGCCAGCAGACGTGGACAGGGGGGGGGTACTGAAGCTTTCTTT. This translates into CASRRGQGGGTEAFF.

This clonotype has only a few counts. This chain connects TRBV7-8 to TRBJ2-1; no firm D call. The V gene's germline CDR1 is SGHVS and CDR2 FQNEAQ. The CDR3 contains 12 residues. The V end lost 1 base, the J end lost 9 bases, and 7 bases lay between the germline ends. The CDR3, as DNA: TGTGCCAGCAGCTTAGGGACGGGTGAGCAGTTCTTC. As protein: CASSLGTGEQFF.

The chain links TRBV28 to TRBJ2-2, with 10 positions matching TRBD2. Germline-derived CDR1 and CDR2 are MDHEN and SYDVKM. This CDR3 contains 17 residues. V gave up 6 bases and J gave up 2 bases; unmatched junction bases: 9. CDR3 nucleotide sequence: TGTGCCAGCAGGGGCACTAGCGGGATCGTTAACACCGGGGAGCTGTTTTTT. It encodes CASRGTSGIVNTGELFF.

The sample holds many counts of this clonotype. J is TRBJ2-7 and V is TRBV20-1, with a possible D match to TRBD2 (7 bases). Germline lookup yields CDR1 DFQATT and CDR2 SNEGSKA (reference sequence). The CDR3 consists of 13 residues. Trimming shortened V by 5 bases and J by 2 bases, and 13 bases separated the two germline ends. The CDR3 spells CSAAGATAYEQYF. The CDR3 coding sequence is TGCAGTGCTGCGGGGGCGACTGCCTACGAGCAGTACTTC.

The chain joins TRBV12-3 or TRBV12-4 to TRBJ1-4; tentatively, D is TRBD1 (5 bases). With 7 bases removed from V and 5 bases from J, the gap between germline ends came to 17 bases. The CDR3 loop spans 15 amino acids. The CDR3 reads CASTGGGVGNEKLFF. For the CDR3, the DNA is TGTGCCAGCACCGGGGGTGGGGTGGGAAATGAAAAACTGTTTTTT.

The chain combines TRBV19 with TRBJ1-1; D may be TRBD1 (5 bases). CDR1 is LNHDA, CDR2 SQIVND, per germline (reference sequence). The V and J ends lost 5 bases and 10 bases respectively, with 17 bases between them. There are 13 residues in the CDR3. The CDR3: CASSGQGNLGAFF. Here the CDR3 DNA reads TGTGCCAGTAGTGGCCAGGGCAACCTGGGAGCTTTCTTT.

The chain's CDR3 is CASSFLKHSSYNEQFF. The CDR3 DNA follows: TGTGCCAGCAGTTTCCTTAAGCATAGCTCCTACAATGAGCAGTTCTTC. The chain links TRBV27 to TRBJ2-1; D uncertain. Trimming took 3 bases from V and 0 from J, leaving 12 bases between them. CDR3 length: 16 amino acids. Germline V gene data show CDR1 as MNHEY and CDR2 as SMNVEV (reference sequence).

This chain connects TRBV18 to TRBJ2-4; a weak D match, TRBD1 (5 bases). The CDR3 length is 15 residues. The germline CDR1 and CDR2 sequences are KGHSH and LQKENI. Trimming shortened V by 4 bases and J by 6 bases, and 16 bases separated the two germline ends. CDR3 loop: CASSRLQTDRNIQYF. The CDR3 nucleotides are TGTGCCAGCTCACGCTTACAGACAGACAGAAACATTCAGTACTTC.

The chain is built from TRBV7-6 and TRBJ2-3; 9 bases line up with TRBD1. The CDR3 has 15 residues. Germline values: CDR1 SGHVS, CDR2 FNYEAQ. With 6 bases clipped from V and 6 bases from J, the junction kept 10 bases outside the gene matches. The chain's CDR3 is CASRRSTGGGDTQYF. The CDR3, as DNA: TGTGCCAGCAGACGGTCGACAGGGGGGGGGGATACGCAGTATTTT.

This clonotype was seen more than once but under ten times. Germline and junction disagree at one end, which may indicate a read error. The chain is built from TRBV11-2 and TRBJ1-1; D not resolved. CDR3 length: 16 amino acids. Looked up from germline, CDR1 is SGHAT and CDR2 is FQNNGV. Written as DNA, the CDR3 is TGTGCCAGCGGCTTAAGGTCCGGCCAGATGAACACTGAAGCTTTCTTT. This gives the protein CASGLRSGQMNTEAFF. Full variable domain (missing parts from reference TRBV11-2 and TRBJ1-1): EAGVAQSPRYKIIEKRQSVAFWCNPISGHATLYWYQQILGQGPKLLIQFQNNGVVDDSQLPKDRFSAERLKGVDSTLKIQPAKLEDSAVYLCASGLRSGQMNTEAFFGQGTRLTVV.

This clonotype was counted at least ten times. The rearrangement links TRBV11-2 to TRBJ2-1, with D maybe TRBD1 (6 bases). The CDR3 extends over 16 amino acids. Trimming pared 7 bases from V and 2 bases from J, leaving 18 bases between. From germline, CDR1 is SGHAT and CDR2 FQNNGV. The CDR3 DNA sequence: TGTGCCAGCAACTCCCAGGGGAGATTCACCTACAATGAGCAGTTCTTC. This encodes CASNSQGRFTYNEQFF.

This clonotype was counted ten times or more. The CDR3 DNA reads TGTGCCAGCTTCAGGGGAAACACTGAAGCTTTCTTT. Translation: CASFRGNTEAFF. The V call is TRBV7-9, the J call TRBJ1-1, with D possibly being TRBD1 (6 bases). The germline V gene encodes CDR1 SEHNR and CDR2 FQNEAQ (reference sequence). The CDR3 is made up of 12 amino acids. Deletions cut 8 bases from V and 2 bases from J, with 9 bases between.

The chain employs TRBV29-1 and TRBJ1-4; D is ambiguous. Germline lookup yields CDR1 SQVTM and CDR2 ANQGSEA. V dropped 5 bases and J dropped 7 bases, with 5 bases sitting between them. The CDR3 is 10 amino acids. The CDR3 reads CSVLAEKLFF. As DNA, the CDR3 is TGCAGCGTTCTGGCTGAAAAACTGTTTTTT.

This clonotype was detected a few times. The V gene is TRBV18, the J gene TRBJ1-2, with D possibly being TRBD1 (6 bases). Germline loops: CDR1 KGHSH, CDR2 LQKENI. Trimming pared 3 bases from V and 4 bases from J, leaving 18 bases between. The CDR3 has 16 residues. The CDR3 DNA reads TGTGCCAGCTCACCCAGGTTAGGACAGTCCAGCTATGGCTACACCTTC. This encodes CASSPRLGQSSYGYTF.

This rearrangement joins TRBV18 to TRBJ1-2, with TRBD1 as a possible D gene (5 bases). The CDR3 runs to 16 residues. Trimming took off 5 bases at V and 1 base at J, with 17 bases between the two ends. Germline CDR1 reads KGHSH; CDR2 reads LQKENI. The CDR3: CASSVASRDGNYGYTF. CDR3 coding DNA: TGTGCCAGCTCAGTCGCCTCCCGGGACGGTAACTATGGCTACACCTTC. Full variable domain (outside the CDR3, taken from reference TRBV18 and TRBJ1-2): NAGVMQNPRHLVRRRGQEARLRCSPMKGHSHVYWYRQLPEEGLKFMVYLQKENIIDESGMPKERFSAEFPKEGPSILRIQQVVRGDSAAYFCASSVASRDGNYGYTFGSGTRLTVV.